A selection of T cell receptor beta chains follows, all from one sample in a study of blood T cell repertoires in COVID-19. Here immunoSEQ multiplex PCR was the method, and the copy in TCRdb shows in-frame clones only, minus some. This sample has approximately 530,000 clones, with around 90% found just once. The specimen sequenced was peripheral blood. The receptors were gathered from a woman in her 50s with COVID-19, enrolled during active disease. Each CDR3 is given with its conserved first and last residue. A D gene is named only where the DNA matches it firmly. Clone size is shown for a subset of rows, as once, few, many or a class of expanded clone.

V gene	D gene	J gene	clone size	CDR3 DNA	CDR3 protein
TRBV2	NA	TRBJ2-1	NA	TGTGCCAGTAGGGGTCTTCTGTGGGGTAGTGAGCAGTTCTTC	CASRGLLWGSEQFF
TRBV11-2	NA	TRBJ1-2	NA	TGTGCCAGCAGCCCCAGCGGGGATCTGGGCTACACCTTC	CASSPSGDLGYTF
TRBV5-1	NA	TRBJ1-5	NA	TGCGCCAGCAGCCCGGACAGTTACAATCAGCCCCAGCATTTT	CASSPDSYNQPQHF
TRBV5-5	NA	TRBJ2-3	once	TGTGCCAGCAGCTTTGACAGATTAACAGATACGCAGTATTTT	CASSFDRLTDTQYF
TRBV27	TRBD1	TRBJ1-5	NA	TGTGCCAGCAGTTCCGGGACAGGGGGCTACCAGCCCCAGCATTTT	CASSSGTGGYQPQHF
TRBV6-2/TRBV6-3	NA	TRBJ1-1	NA	TGTGCCAGCAGTTACGCCCCGACAGGGAACACTGAAGCTTTCTTT	CASSYAPTGNTEAFF
TRBV18	TRBD1	TRBJ2-7	NA	TGTGCCAGCTCACCAGATGAGACAGGGACCTACGAGCAGTACTTC	CASSPDETGTYEQYF
TRBV6-6	NA	TRBJ1-5	NA	TGTGCCACCTCAGACCTTAACAGACCCAATCAGCCCCAGCATTTT	CATSDLNRPNQPQHF
TRBV12-5	TRBD2	TRBJ2-2	once	TGTGCTAGTGGTCAGCGACTAGCGGGGAACACCGGGGAGCTGTTTTTT	CASGQRLAGNTGELFF
TRBV6-5	NA	TRBJ1-1	NA	TGTGCCAGCAGTTACTCGCGGAGGGTCCCTGAAGCTTTCTTT	CASSYSRRVPEAFF
TRBV5-6	NA	TRBJ1-2	NA	TGTGCCAGCAGCTTGGTGGGGCCAGGGGGCTACACCTTC	CASSLVGPGGYTF
TRBV21-1	NA	TRBJ2-2	NA	TGTGCCAGCAGCAAAGGACAGGGGGTTGACGGGGAGCTGTTTTTT	CASSKGQGVDGELFF
TRBV9	NA	TRBJ1-2	NA	TGTGCCAGCAGCGTCCAGGGAAACTATGGCTACACCTTC	CASSVQGNYGYTF
TRBV19	TRBD1	TRBJ1-4	NA	TGTGCCAGCCGACCCGAGGGGGCGGGTGAAAAACTGTTTTTT	CASRPEGAGEKLFF
TRBV30	TRBD2	TRBJ2-7	once	TGTGCCTGGAGTGGGGGACTAGCGGCCTCCTACGAGCAGTACTTC	CAWSGGLAASYEQYF
TRBV19	NA	TRBJ2-1	NA	TGTGCCAGTAGTATGGGAAGGGGGACCACAAATGAGCAGTTCTTC	CASSMGRGTTNEQFF
TRBV7-9	TRBD2	TRBJ2-7	NA	TGTGCCAGCACCAAAGGACTAGCGTTCTCCTACGAGCAGTACTTC	CASTKGLAFSYEQYF
TRBV6-5	NA	TRBJ2-7	NA	TGTGCCAGCAGTTACTCGAGGGAGCAGTACTTC	CASSYSREQYF
TRBV28	NA	TRBJ2-1	NA	TGTGCCAGCAGTTTAGTTCCCGCTCGGGAAAATGAGCAGTTCTTC	CASSLVPARENEQFF
TRBV9	NA	TRBJ1-2	NA	TGTGCCAGCAGCCCCTCAGGCTTCCTCTATGGCTACACCTTC	CASSPSGFLYGYTF
TRBV30	NA	TRBJ1-1	NA	TGTGCCTTCCGAAGGGGGGGAACTGAAGCTTTCTTT	CAFRRGGTEAFF
TRBV27	NA	TRBJ1-1	NA	TGTGCCAGCAGGCAAAATCTCGGGATAAACACTGAAGCTTTCTTT	CASRQNLGINTEAFF
TRBV27	TRBD1	TRBJ1-2	NA	TGTGCCAGCATCCCACGCCCAGGGACAGGGAGGGAGGGCTACACCTTC	CASIPRPGTGREGYTF